Each of the 24 T cell receptor beta chains below was sequenced from the same sample in a study of blood T cell repertoires in COVID-19. Using immunoSEQ multiplex PCR, the repertoire was profiled, and TCRdb retains in-frame clones only, with some absent. This table holds 220,000 or so clones, 84% found once. Sample: PBMCs or T cells enriched from blood (not recorded which). Receptor source: a woman aged 35 to 49 who had recovered from COVID-19.

CDR3 region: CASGLGAGETQYF. The CDR3, as DNA: TGTGCTAGTGGTTTGGGGGCAGGGGAGACCCAGTACTTC. The V and J genes are TRBV12-5 and TRBJ2-5, with D possibly matching TRBD1 (5 bases). Germline V gene data show CDR1 as LGHNT and CDR2 as FRNRAP. The CDR3 covers 13 residues. Deletions cut 1 base from V and 5 bases from J, with 8 bases between. Looking up the rest from reference TRBV12-5 and TRBJ2-5 gives the full variable domain: DARVTQTPRHKVTEMGQEVTMRCQPILGHNTVFWYRQTMMQGLELLAYFRNRAPLDDSGMPKDRFSAEMPDATLATLKIQPSEPRDSAVYFCASGLGAGETQYFGPGTRLLVL.

The gene calls are TRBV5-1 and TRBJ1-1, with D tentatively TRBD1 (6 bases). V lost 0 bases and J 3 bases, leaving 9 bases between the germline ends. Germline loops: CDR1 SGHRS, CDR2 YFSETQ. CDR3 length: 14 amino acids. The CDR3 loop is CASSLEGVDTEAFF. The DNA for the CDR3 is TGCGCCAGCAGCTTGGAGGGGGTGGACACTGAAGCTTTCTTT.

The V gene is TRBV4-3, the J gene TRBJ2-1, with 11 bases matching TRBD2. This CDR3 has 17 residues. V shed 0 bases and J 4 bases; nucleotides not matched to a gene: 5. Germline-derived CDR1 and CDR2 are LGHNA and YSLEER. CDR3 sequence reads: CASSQETSGTGYNEQFF. The CDR3 nucleotides are TGCGCCAGCAGCCAAGAGACTAGCGGGACGGGTTACAATGAGCAGTTCTTC.

V gene TRBV29-1 combines with J gene TRBJ2-3; TRBD2 aligns across 7 bases. The CDR3 has 13 residues. The V and J ends lost 5 bases and 3 bases, in that order; junction bases with no gene match: 5. Germline loops: CDR1 SQVTM, CDR2 ANQGSEA. The CDR3 loop is CSVNGRFTDTQYF. The DNA for the CDR3 is TGCAGCGTTAACGGGAGGTTTACAGATACGCAGTATTTT.

The rearrangement links TRBV5-1 to TRBJ2-2; TRBD1 aligns across 9 bases. The J segment lost 4 bases and the V segment lost 3 bases, leaving 7 bases of the junction unmatched. Germline CDR1 is SGHRS and CDR2 is YFSETQ. The CDR3 is 16 residues long. CDR3: CASSWGGTGLTGELFF. The CDR3 DNA reads as TGCGCCAGCAGCTGGGGAGGGACAGGGCTCACCGGGGAGCTGTTTTTT.

The rearrangement joins TRBV2 to TRBJ1-1, with D hard to call. The CDR3 is 13 amino acids. V lost 7 bases and J 6 bases, leaving 15 bases between the germline ends. Germline values: CDR1 SNHLY, CDR2 FYNNEI. CDR3 in DNA: TGTGCCAGCACCAGTTACGGGGTAGCTGAAGCTTTCTTT. The encoded protein is CASTSYGVAEAFF.

The rearrangement joins TRBV19 to TRBJ1-4; no clear D gene. With 6 bases removed from V and 3 bases from J, the gap between germline ends came to 5 bases. The germline gives CDR1 LNHDA, CDR2 SQIVND (reference sequence). The CDR3 consists of 12 residues. CDR3 amino acids: CASSPPNEKLFF. The CDR3 DNA is TGTGCCAGTAGCCCTCCTAATGAAAAACTGTTTTTT.

The CDR3 is CASILAGEGDEQYF. In nucleotides, the CDR3 is TGTGCCAGCATCTTAGCGGGAGAGGGTGACGAGCAGTACTTC. This sequence joins TRBV6-5 and TRBJ2-7, with 9 bases fitting TRBD2. CDR3 size: 14 residues. V lost 7 bases to trimming and J lost 5 bases; unmatched junction nucleotides: 9. Germline V gene lookup returns CDR1 MNHEY and CDR2 SVGAGI.

This rearrangement joins TRBV6-5 to TRBJ1-1; no firm D call. The CDR3 spans 13 residues. Germline CDR1 reads MNHEY; CDR2 reads SVGAGI. Trimming took off 4 bases at V and 4 bases at J, with 10 bases between the two ends. The CDR3 coding sequence is TGTGCCAGCAGTTCCCCTGAGGGCACTGAAGCTTTCTTT. Translation: CASSSPEGTEAFF.

This clone showed up just once. The rearrangement uses TRBV10-2 and TRBJ1-1; TRBD1 might be the D (5 bases). Germline V lookup: CDR1 WSHSY, CDR2 SAAADI. The CDR3 extends over 13 amino acids. Trimming stripped 6 bases from V and 4 bases from J, with 12 bases between. DNA of the CDR3: TGCGCCAGCAGAGACAGACTAGGCACTGAAGCTTTCTTT. It yields the protein CASRDRLGTEAFF.

This clone was recorded once. This rearrangement joins TRBV7-9 to TRBJ2-2; D might be TRBD1 (6 bases). V gave up 6 bases and J gave up 7 bases, with 9 bases separating them. The CDR3 is 12 amino acids. Germline V gives CDR1 SEHNR, CDR2 FQNEAQ (reference sequence). CDR3 in amino acids: CASRRQVGELFF. CDR3 bases: TGTGCCAGCAGACGACAGGTCGGGGAGCTGTTTTTT.

The chain employs TRBV7-9 and TRBJ1-1, with 7 nucleotides matching TRBD1. The V segment lost 5 bases and the J segment 1 base; nucleotides outside the gene matches: 7. The CDR3 spans 15 residues. In germline, CDR1 is SEHNR, CDR2 FQNEAQ (reference sequence). For the CDR3, the DNA is TGTGCCAGCAGCACAGGGGCAGGGGGGAACACTGAAGCTTTCTTT. This translates into CASSTGAGGNTEAFF. The whole variable domain, filled in from reference TRBV7-9 and TRBJ1-1, reads DTGVSQNPRHKITKRGQNVTFRCDPISEHNRLYWYRQTLGQGPEFLTYFQNEAQLEKSRLLSDRFSAERPKGSFSTLEIQRTEQGDSAMYLCASSTGAGGNTEAFFGQGTRLTVV.

The J gene is TRBJ1-5, the V gene TRBV6-5, with 10 bases fitting TRBD1. V dropped 7 bases and J dropped 4; count of bases not matched to a gene: 7. The CDR3 contains 15 residues. Germline CDR1 MNHEY, CDR2 SVGAGI. CDR3 region: CASKLGQGRNQPQHF. The DNA of the CDR3 is TGTGCCAGCAAATTGGGACAGGGGCGAAATCAGCCCCAGCATTTT.

The chain combines TRBV3-1 (or the pseudogene TRBV3-2) with TRBJ1-3, with D tentatively TRBD1 (5 bases). The CDR3 has 17 amino acids. Germline V gives CDR1 LGHDT, CDR2 YNNKEL (reference sequence). Trimming cost V 0 bases and J 0 bases, with 12 bases left between them. The CDR3 DNA reads TGTGCCAGCAGCCAAGAGACCAGGGCGAGCTCTGGAAACACCATATATTTT. Protein product: CASSQETRASSGNTIYF.

The chain employs TRBV19 and TRBJ2-3; weak D call: TRBD1 (6 bases). CDR3 size: 14 residues. Germline V gene data show CDR1 as LNHDA and CDR2 as SQIVND (reference sequence). Trimming shortened V by 2 bases and J by 5 bases, and 11 bases separated the two germline ends. CDR3 amino acids: CASSIRGMGDTQYF. The CDR3 DNA sequence: TGTGCCAGTAGTATAAGGGGGATGGGAGATACGCAGTATTTT.

The table lists this clone with a count of one. The V call is TRBV2, the J call TRBJ1-1; D possibly corresponds to TRBD1 (6 bases). This CDR3 contains 14 residues. Germline V lookup: CDR1 SNHLY, CDR2 FYNNEI. Between the trimmed V and J ends, which lost 7 bases and 3 bases, there was a span of 15 bases. DNA of the CDR3: TGTGCCAGCAAGTGGGGGGGCGCGGACACTGAAGCTTTCTTT. Amino acids: CASKWGGADTEAFF. The full variable domain, rest sourced from reference TRBV2 and TRBJ1-1, is EPEVTQTPSHQVTQMGQEVILRCVPISNHLYFYWYRQILGQKVEFLVSFYNNEISEKSEIFDDQFSVERPDGSNFTLKIRSTKLEDSAMYFCASKWGGADTEAFFGQGTRLTVV.

The table lists this clone with a few counts. The J gene is TRBJ1-6, the V gene TRBV24-1; no clear D gene. CDR1 KGHDR and CDR2 SFDVKD come from the germline V gene. Between the trimmed V and J ends, which lost 3 bases and 4 bases, there was a span of 9 bases. The CDR3 is 15 amino acids. DNA of the CDR3: TGTGCCACCAGTGATCTATCTAAGTATAATTCACCCCTCCACTTT. It translates to CATSDLSKYNSPLHF.

The chain recombines TRBV5-4 with TRBJ2-1; 13 bases are a match to TRBD2. The V gene end was trimmed by 4 bases and the J gene end by 4 bases; junction bases not matched to a gene: 5. The germline V gene has CDR1 SGHNT and CDR2 YYREEE (reference sequence). CDR3 length: 16 amino acids. In nucleotides, the CDR3 is TGTGCCAGCAGCGCGGGGACTAGCGGGGAATACAATGAGCAGTTCTTC. This gives the protein CASSAGTSGEYNEQFF. Variable domain in full (rest from reference TRBV5-4 and TRBJ2-1): ETGVTQSPTHLIKTRGQQVTLRCSSQSGHNTVSWYQQALGQGPQFIFQYYREEENGRGNFPPRFSGLQFPNYSSELNVNALELDDSALYLCASSAGTSGEYNEQFFGPGTRLTVL.

This chain links TRBV28 with TRBJ2-5; possible D gene TRBD1, 6 bases. This CDR3 has 13 residues. V dropped 5 bases and J dropped 2 bases, with 9 bases sitting between them. CDR1 is MDHEN and CDR2 is SYDVKM in the germline V gene. The CDR3 DNA reads as TGTGCCAGCAGTCCAGGGGCGCAAGAGACCCAGTACTTC. Protein: CASSPGAQETQYF.

The chain carries TRBV19 and TRBJ1-5, with 8 positions matching TRBD1. Germline V lookup: CDR1 LNHDA, CDR2 SQIVND (reference sequence). This CDR3 has 14 residues. V lost 5 bases, J lost 4 bases, and 4 bases stayed unmatched. The CDR3 reads CASSPQGANQPQHF. DNA of the CDR3: TGTGCCAGTAGTCCCCAGGGGGCTAATCAGCCCCAGCATTTT.

The rearrangement uses TRBV7-8 and TRBJ2-1; 8 bases align to TRBD1. Germline V gene sequence: CDR1 SGHVS, CDR2 FQNEAQ. This CDR3 comprises 15 residues. The ends lost 5 bases at V and 2 bases at J; junction bases unmatched: 5. The CDR3 reads CASSTTGDPYNEQFF. In nucleotides, the CDR3 is TGTGCCAGCAGCACGACAGGGGATCCCTACAATGAGCAGTTCTTC.

This chain joins TRBV28 and TRBJ1-2, with TRBD1 matching 9 bases. This CDR3 has 11 amino acids. With 4 bases clipped from V and 12 bases from J, the junction kept 3 bases outside the gene matches. Germline CDR1 MDHEN, CDR2 SYDVKM. CDR3 sequence reads: CASSSDRGNTF. The CDR3, as DNA: TGTGCCAGCAGTTCGGACAGGGGTAACACCTTC.

This sequence joins TRBV19 and TRBJ2-1, with 12 bases that match TRBD2. Trimming at V came to 10 bases and at J to 9 bases, leaving 7 bases not matched to a gene. The CDR3 extends over 13 amino acids. CDR1 is LNHDA, CDR2 SQIVND, per germline (reference sequence). CDR3 in DNA: TGTGCCACCTCAGCGGGACTAGCGGGTGAGCAGTTCTTC. Its protein is CATSAGLAGEQFF.

The V and J genes are TRBV6-2 or TRBV6-3 and TRBJ1-1; TRBD1 agrees at 7 bases. There are 12 residues in the CDR3. J lost 10 bases, V lost 2 bases, and 4 bases had no gene match. The germline V gene has CDR1 MNHEY and CDR2 SVGEGT. CDR3 bases: TGTGCCAGCAGTTACAGGGGGCGCGGAGCTTTCTTT. Its translation is CASSYRGRGAFF.